This passage covers 14 T cell receptor beta chains from one sample sequenced in a study of blood T cell repertoires in COVID-19. TCRdb's table, derived via immunoSEQ multiplex PCR, lists solely in-frame clones and lacks some. Here the sample spans hundreds of thousands of clones, over 80% being singletons. The sample was PBMCs or T cells enriched from blood (not recorded which). The receptors were sampled from a woman aged 18-29 years who had recovered from COVID-19.

The gene calls are TRBV7-3 and TRBJ2-5, with a possible D match to TRBD2 (5 bases). The CDR3 is 15 residues long. CDR1 is SGHTA and CDR2 is FQGTGA in the germline V gene. Trimming pared 5 bases from V and 1 base from J, leaving 14 bases between. This CDR3 reads CASSAPGLGQETQYF. As DNA, the CDR3 is TGTGCCAGCAGCGCCCCCGGACTCGGCCAAGAGACCCAGTACTTC. The full variable domain, its missing parts supplied by reference TRBV7-3 and TRBJ2-5, is GAGVSQTPSNKVTEKGKYVELRCDPISGHTALYWYRQSLGQGPEFLIYFQGTGAADDSGLPNDRFFAVRPEGSVSTLKIQRTERGDSAVYLCASSAPGLGQETQYFGPGTRLLVL.

The chain combines TRBV28 with TRBJ1-5, with 8 bases aligning to TRBD1. The junction had 17 bases not matched to a gene; V was cut back by 1 base and J by 3 bases. The germline V gene encodes CDR1 MDHEN and CDR2 SYDVKM. CDR3 length: 20 residues. CDR3 coding DNA: TGTGCCAGCAGTTTATCGCTCGGACAGGGAGTCTTAGGAATCAATCAGCCCCAGCATTTT. It yields the protein CASSLSLGQGVLGINQPQHF.

The CDR3 reads CAWSVGTAQPQHF. The DNA for the CDR3 is TGTGCCTGGAGTGTGGGCACCGCTCAGCCCCAGCATTTT. This sequence joins TRBV30 and TRBJ1-5; the D is unclear. The germline V gene encodes CDR1 GTSNPN and CDR2 SVGIG (reference sequence). Trimming took 0 bases from V and 6 from J, leaving 9 bases between them. The CDR3 extends over 13 amino acids.

The chain has TRBV7-2 and TRBJ2-7; 8 positions match TRBD1. CDR1 and CDR2 (germline): SGHTA, FQGNSA. The V segment lost 2 bases and the J segment 0 bases; nucleotides outside the gene matches: 3. The CDR3 loop spans 15 amino acids. CDR3 region: CASSLRQGASYEQYF. The CDR3 bases are TGTGCCAGCAGCTTAAGGCAGGGGGCCTCCTACGAGCAGTACTTC. The full variable domain, its missing parts supplied by reference TRBV7-2 and TRBJ2-7, is GAGVSQSPSNKVTEKGKDVELRCDPISGHTALYWYRQSLGQGLEFLIYFQGNSAPDKSGLPSDRFSAERTGGSVSTLTIQRTQQEDSAVYLCASSLRQGASYEQYFGPGTRLTVT.

The chain couples TRBV21-1 to TRBJ1-2; the D call of TRBD1 is as the table states it, not checked on the DNA. TRBV21-1 is shown as a pseudogene. CDR3 size: 15 residues. The CDR3, as DNA: TGTGCCAGCAGCAACCGACAGGGAGGTTTGGGTGGCTACACCTTC. Its protein product is CASSNRQGGLGGYTF.

This rearrangement joins TRBV21-1 to TRBJ2-1; the table's D call, TRBD2, was not checked against the DNA. TRBV21-1 is listed as a pseudogene. This CDR3 spans 15 amino acids. The CDR3 DNA sequence: TGTGCCAGCAGCAAATCTTTCCCGCGCCACAATGAGCAGTTCTTC. Protein sequence: CASSKSFPRHNEQFF.

The chain couples TRBV14 to TRBJ1-6; 8 positions match TRBD1. The CDR3 is made up of 14 amino acids. The junction had 6 bases not matched to a gene; V was cut back by 4 bases and J by 10 bases. The germline V gene encodes CDR1 SGHDN and CDR2 FVKESK. The CDR3 DNA sequence: TGTGCCAGCAGCCCACGGACAGGGAGATCACCCCTCCACTTT. Encoded protein: CASSPRTGRSPLHF.

This clone was counted ten times or more. This chain uses TRBV6-5 with TRBJ2-7; D is possibly TRBD1 (6 bases). This CDR3 has 13 residues. Germline V gene data show CDR1 as MNHEY and CDR2 as SVGAGI. Trimming stripped 4 bases from V and 6 bases from J, with 13 bases between. CDR3 amino acids: CASSSTGPGEQYF. For the CDR3, the DNA is TGTGCCAGCAGTTCCACAGGGCCGGGCGAGCAGTACTTC.

The rearrangement links TRBV28 to TRBJ2-4; 11 bases agree with TRBD2. Germline lookup yields CDR1 MDHEN and CDR2 SYDVKM. The J segment lost 0 bases and the V segment lost 3 bases, leaving 7 bases of the junction unmatched. The CDR3 loop spans 18 amino acids. CDR3 sequence: CASSLRSGRALAKNIQYF. In DNA, the CDR3 is TGTGCCAGCAGTTTGCGTAGCGGGAGGGCCCTAGCCAAAAACATTCAGTACTTC.

The genes are TRBV4-3 and TRBJ1-2; 8 positions match TRBD1. Germline-derived CDR1 and CDR2 are LGHNA and YSLEER. Unmatched junction bases numbered 5, after V lost 4 bases and J lost 4 bases. The CDR3 consists of 14 residues. CDR3 sequence (DNA): TGCGCCAGCAGCCCAAGACAGGGGTCCTATGGCTACACCTTC. Its translation is CASSPRQGSYGYTF.

V and J are TRBV28 and TRBJ2-7, with D possibly matching TRBD1 (6 bases). Trimming took 3 bases from V and 2 from J, leaving 11 bases between them. The germline gives CDR1 MDHEN, CDR2 SYDVKM. The CDR3 runs to 14 residues. The CDR3 bases are TGTGCCAGCAGTTTTTCCAGGGGCGCCTACGAGCAGTACTTC. This encodes CASSFSRGAYEQYF.

The V gene is TRBV20-1, the J gene TRBJ1-5; D gene uncertain. The V and J ends lost 3 bases and 2 bases respectively, with 11 bases between them. The CDR3 consists of 14 residues. Germline CDR1 reads DFQATT; CDR2 reads SNEGSKA (reference sequence). Written as DNA, the CDR3 is TGCAGTGCTAGTTACGGGTTTCGCAATCAGCCCCAGCATTTT. This translates into CSASYGFRNQPQHF.

CDR3 amino acids: CASKTTGEHSGNTIYF. In DNA, the CDR3 is TGTGCCAGTAAAACGACAGGGGAGCACTCTGGAAACACCATATATTTT. The chain carries TRBV19 and TRBJ1-3; the match to TRBD1 covers 8 bases. Germline V lookup: CDR1 LNHDA, CDR2 SQIVND (reference sequence). CDR3 length: 16 residues. Unmatched junction bases numbered 8, after V lost 7 bases and J lost 0 bases. The variable domain in full, completed from reference TRBV19 and TRBJ1-3, reads DGGITQSPKYLFRKEGQNVTLSCEQNLNHDAMYWYRQDPGQGLRLIYYSQIVNDFQKGDIAEGYSVSREKKESFPLTVTSAQKNPTAFYLCASKTTGEHSGNTIYFGEGSWLTVV.

V is TRBV19 and J is TRBJ1-4; maybe TRBD1 (5 bases). The CDR3 extends over 14 amino acids. Trimming took off 7 bases at V and 2 bases at J, with 11 bases between the two ends. The germline CDR1 and CDR2 sequences are LNHDA and SQIVND (reference sequence). This CDR3 is CASTPGWTNEKLFF. The DNA of the CDR3 is TGTGCCAGTACTCCAGGGTGGACTAATGAAAAACTGTTTTTT.